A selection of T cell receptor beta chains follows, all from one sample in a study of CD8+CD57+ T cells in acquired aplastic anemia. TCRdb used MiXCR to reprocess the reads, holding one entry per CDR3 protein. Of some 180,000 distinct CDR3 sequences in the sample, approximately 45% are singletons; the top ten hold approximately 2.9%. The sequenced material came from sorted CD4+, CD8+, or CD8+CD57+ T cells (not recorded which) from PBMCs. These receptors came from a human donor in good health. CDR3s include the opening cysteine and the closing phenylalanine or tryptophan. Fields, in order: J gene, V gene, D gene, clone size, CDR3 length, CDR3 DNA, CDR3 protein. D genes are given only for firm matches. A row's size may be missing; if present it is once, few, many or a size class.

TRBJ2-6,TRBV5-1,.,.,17,TGCGCCAGCAGCATACAGGGAGTTACCTCTGGGGCCAACGTCCTGACTTTC,CASSIQGVTSGANVLTF
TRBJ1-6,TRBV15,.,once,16,TGTGCCACCAGCAGAGGGGGCCTCGGGGGAGGTTCACCCCTCCACTTT,CATSRGGLGGGSPLHF
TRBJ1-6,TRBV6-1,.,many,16,TGTGCCAGCAGTGTTCGCTCCGGGACACGGACCGGACCCCTCCACTTT,CASSVRSGTRTGPLHF
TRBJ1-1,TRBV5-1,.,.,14,TGCGCCAGCAGCGCGGGACGGGGGAGGACTGAAGCTTTCTTT,CASSAGRGRTEAFF
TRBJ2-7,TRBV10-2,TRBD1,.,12,TGCGCCAGCAAGGACAGGGCCTACGAGCAGTACTTC,CASKDRAYEQYF
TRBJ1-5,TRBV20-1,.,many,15,TGCAGTGCTAGTCTCGTGGGCGGTCGCAATCAGCCCCAGCATTTT,CSASLVGGRNQPQHF
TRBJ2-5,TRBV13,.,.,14,TGTGCCAGCAGCTTAGGCCGTGGAGGGAAGACCCAGTACTTC,CASSLGRGGKTQYF
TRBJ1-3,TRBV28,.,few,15,TGTGCCAGCAGTAAGGCAGGGGCTAGTGGAAACACCATATATTTT,CASSKAGASGNTIYF
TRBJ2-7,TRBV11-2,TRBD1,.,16,TGTGCCAGCAGCTTAGATCCCTCAGGACAGGGCTACGAGCAGTACTTC,CASSLDPSGQGYEQYF
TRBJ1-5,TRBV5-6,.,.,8,TGTGCCAGCAGCACCCCGCTTTTT,CASSTPLF
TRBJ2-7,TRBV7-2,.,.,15,TGTGCCAGCACTTCTGTGGACGGACGGCGCAACGAGCAGTACTTC,CASTSVDGRRNEQYF
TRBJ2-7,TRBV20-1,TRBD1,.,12,TGCAGCTTGGACAGGGGGACTTTCGAGCAGTACTTC,CSLDRGTFEQYF
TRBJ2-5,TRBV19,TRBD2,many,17,TGTGCCAGTAGTCACGCACGGACTAGCGGGTACCAAGAGACCCAGTACTTC,CASSHARTSGYQETQYF
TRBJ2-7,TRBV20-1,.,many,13,TGCAGTGCACACCGGGCCAGCACCTACGAGCAGTACTTC,CSAHRASTYEQYF
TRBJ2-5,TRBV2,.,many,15,TGTGCCAGCAGGCTACGGGATGGTCGCCAAGAGACCCAGTACTTC,CASRLRDGRQETQYF
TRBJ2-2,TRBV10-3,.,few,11,TGTGCCATCAGTGCGGGCGGGGAGCTGTTTTTT,CAISAGGELFF
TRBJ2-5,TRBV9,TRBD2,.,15,TGTGCCAGCAGCGTGAGCGGGAGGGCCGGTGAGACCCAGTACTTC,CASSVSGRAGETQYF
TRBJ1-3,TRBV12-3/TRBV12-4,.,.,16,TGTGCCAGCACCAAACTCGTTGGAGTAGGCGGAAACACCATATATTTT,CASTKLVGVGGNTIYF
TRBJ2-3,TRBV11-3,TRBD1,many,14,TGTGCCAGCAGCCGACAGGGGGCCTCAGATACGCAGTATTTT,CASSRQGASDTQYF
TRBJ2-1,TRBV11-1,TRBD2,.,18,TGTGCCAGCAGCTTAAAAACTAGCGGGATGTATGGATGCAATGAGCAGTTCTTC,CASSLKTSGMYGCNEQFF
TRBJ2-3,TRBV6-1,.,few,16,TGTGCCAGCAGTGCGAAGCGGGGACAGGGCACAGATACGCAGTATTTT,CASSAKRGQGTDTQYF
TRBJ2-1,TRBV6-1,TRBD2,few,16,TGTGCCAGCAGTACTCTACTAGCGGGAGGGATAGATGAGCAGTTCTTC,CASSTLLAGGIDEQFF
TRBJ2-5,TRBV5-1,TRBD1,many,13,TGCGCCAGCAGCCAGACAGGGCCAGAGACCCAGTACTTC,CASSQTGPETQYF
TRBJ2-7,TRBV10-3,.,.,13,TGTTGCTATACCGGCAGGACCACCTACGAGCAGTACTTC,CCYTGRTTYEQYF
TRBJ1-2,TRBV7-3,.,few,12,TGTGCCAGCAGCTTAGACCTATATGGCTACACCTTC,CASSLDLYGYTF
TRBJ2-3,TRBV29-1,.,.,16,TGCAGCGTCCTACCTCCCGGGGTCGGAGGCACAGATACGCAGTACTTT,CSVLPPGVGGTDTQYF
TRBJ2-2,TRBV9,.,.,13,TGTGCCAGCAGCGTAGAGTGGAGGGGGGAGCTGTTTTTT,CASSVEWRGELFF
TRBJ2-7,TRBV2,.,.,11,TGTGCCAGCGATGGAGGCTACGAGCAGTACTTC,CASDGGYEQYF
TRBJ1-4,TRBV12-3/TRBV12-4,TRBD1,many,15,TGTGCCAGCAGGGCCACAGGGGGAGGTTTTGAAAAACTGTTTTTT,CASRATGGGFEKLFF
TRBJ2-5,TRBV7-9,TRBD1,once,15,TGTGCCAGCAGCCTAGTATGGGACAGTCAAGAGACCCAGTACTTC,CASSLVWDSQETQYF
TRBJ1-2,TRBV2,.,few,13,TGTGCCAGTGGCAGCTCGACAGAACGGGGCTACACCTTC,CASGSSTERGYTF
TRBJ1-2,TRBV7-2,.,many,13,TGTGCCAGCAGCCGAGGGGGGAAGGAGGGCTACACCTTC,CASSRGGKEGYTF
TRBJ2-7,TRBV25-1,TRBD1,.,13,TGTGCCAGCACCGGGACAGGGGCTGGAGAGCAGTACTTC,CASTGTGAGEQYF
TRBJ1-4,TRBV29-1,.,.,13,TGCAGCGTCTATCGGGACGATAATGAAAAACTGTTTTTT,CSVYRDDNEKLFF
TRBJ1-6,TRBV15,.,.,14,TGTGCCACCAGCAGAGACCGGGGGGGATCACCCCTCCACTTT,CATSRDRGGSPLHF
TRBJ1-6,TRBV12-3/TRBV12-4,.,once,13,TGTGCCAGCTCACCTGGGTGGGTTTCACCCCTCCACTTT,CASSPGWVSPLHF
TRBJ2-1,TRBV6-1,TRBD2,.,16,TGTGCCAGCAGTCCGAGACTAGCGTTCGGTTACAGTGAGCAGTTCTTC,CASSPRLAFGYSEQFF
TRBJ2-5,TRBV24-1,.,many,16,TGTGCCACCAGTGATTTGGCCGGGGGCGGAACGGAGACCCAGTACTTC,CATSDLAGGGTETQYF
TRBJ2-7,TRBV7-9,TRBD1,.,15,TGTGCCAGCAGCCCGGACAGGGGGCTCGTCTACGAGCAGTACTTC,CASSPDRGLVYEQYF
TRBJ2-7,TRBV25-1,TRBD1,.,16,TGTGCCAGCAGTGTATCCCTGGGACAGGGGCCGCACGAGCAGTACTTC,CASSVSLGQGPHEQYF
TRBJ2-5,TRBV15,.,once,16,TGTGCCACCAGCCCCCTGGGAGGGGGGGGTGGAGAGACCCAGTACTTC,CATSPLGGGGGETQYF
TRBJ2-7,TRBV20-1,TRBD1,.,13,TGCAGTGCTACGACAGGGTTAGGCTACGAGCAGTACTTC,CSATTGLGYEQYF
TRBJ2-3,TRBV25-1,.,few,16,TGTGCCAGCAGTGAAGATCTTTGGGGAAGCACAGATACGCAGTATTTT,CASSEDLWGSTDTQYF
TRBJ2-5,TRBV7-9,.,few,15,TGTGCCAGCAGCCCCCGTCGGGGTATAGAAGAGACCCAGTACTTC,CASSPRRGIEETQYF
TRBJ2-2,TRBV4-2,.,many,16,TGTGCCAGCAGCCGAGACGGGACACTGAACACCGGGGAGCTGTTTTTT,CASSRDGTLNTGELFF
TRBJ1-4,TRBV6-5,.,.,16,TGTGCCAGCAGTTACAGGGCTGGCTCCTACAATGAAAAACTGTTTTTT,CASSYRAGSYNEKLFF
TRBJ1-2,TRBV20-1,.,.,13,TGCAGTGCTAGACTAGACCGAAACTATGGCTACACCTTC,CSARLDRNYGYTF
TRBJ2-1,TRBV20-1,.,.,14,TGCAGTGCTAGAAGTGCCGAGTATGTGGATGAGCAGTTCTTC,CSARSAEYVDEQFF
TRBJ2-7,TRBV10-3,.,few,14,TGTGCCATCAGTGCGTCACTGAACTCCTACGAGCAGTACTTC,CAISASLNSYEQYF
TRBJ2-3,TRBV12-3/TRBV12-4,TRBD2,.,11,TGTGCCAGCAGTACTAGCGGGGGAGGGGATTTT,CASSTSGGGDF
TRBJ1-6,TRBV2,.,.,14,TGTGCCAGCACCCTCCAGGGAAGTAATTCACCCCTCCACTTT,CASTLQGSNSPLHF
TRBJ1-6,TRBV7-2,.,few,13,TGTGCCAGCAGCCCCAATAAGAATTCACCCCTCCACTTT,CASSPNKNSPLHF
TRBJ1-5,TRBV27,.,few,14,TGTGCCAGCAGCTCCACGTATAGCAATCAGCCCCAGCATTTT,CASSSTYSNQPQHF